Sequencing of this T cell receptor beta chain was carried out in a study of blood T cell repertoires in COVID-19. Study summary: Donors in the United States, Italy and Spain gave samples during acute or convalescent COVID-19.

V was clipped by 3 bases and J by 1 base; unmatched bases: 2. From germline, CDR1 is SEHNR and CDR2 FQNEAQ (reference sequence). The CDR3 spans 14 residues. In the original analysis: The assay estimated nucleated cells by amplifying reference gene primers. Assay used: immunoSEQ multiplex PCR; TCRdb lists only in-frame clones, some missing. The V and J calls and clone size come from that table; D and trimming were worked out from the DNA. The sample has about 130,000 clones, 75% to 85% seen once; the top ten hold under 4.5%. A word on this clone: Other DNA sequences in the same sample also yield this CDR3.

The chain is built from TRBV7-9 and TRBJ1-1, with TRBD1 matching over 7 bases. Sequencing input: peripheral blood. The clonotype originates from a woman aged 45-65 years with acute or convalescent COVID-19. The chain's CDR3 is CASSLQGGNTEAFF. CDR3 sequence (DNA): TGTGCCAGCAGCTTGCAGGGGGGGAACACTGAAGCTTTCTTT.